Shown below are 9 T cell receptor beta chains from a single sample sequenced in a study of blood T cell repertoires in COVID-19. Profiling relied on immunoSEQ multiplex PCR, and the TCRdb table lists in-frame clones only, not all of them. In the table there are roughly 250,000 clones, more than 80% of which are singletons. The sequencing sample was made of peripheral blood. The source of these receptors is a woman between 40 and 50 years old with acute or convalescent COVID-19.

The chain combines TRBV18 with TRBJ1-5, with 8 bases that match TRBD1. The CDR3 length is 14 residues. Germline V lookup: CDR1 KGHSH, CDR2 LQKENI. The V and J ends lost 6 bases and 4 bases, in that order; junction bases with no gene match: 5. The CDR3 DNA is TGTGCCAGCTCGCTCGGACAGGGTAATCAGCCCCAGCATTTT. Protein sequence: CASSLGQGNQPQHF.

The chain joins TRBV24-1 to TRBJ2-3; TRBD2 matches 9 bases. Trimming took 4 bases from V and 5 from J; bases not matched to a gene: 9. This CDR3 region has 16 residues. CDR1 KGHDR and CDR2 SFDVKD come from the germline V gene. The CDR3 nucleotides read TGTGCCACCAGTGACCCAAGCGGGGGGAGGGGAGATACGCAGTATTTT. Residues: CATSDPSGGRGDTQYF.

The J gene is TRBJ2-1, the V gene TRBV7-6; 9 nucleotides agree with TRBD2. CDR1 SGHVS and CDR2 FNYEAQ come from the germline V gene. V was pared by 1 base and J by 3 bases, with 7 bases of the junction left unmatched. The CDR3 covers 17 residues. The CDR3 region has the DNA TGTGCCAGCAGCTTAGTGAATCCGACTAGCGGCTACAATGAGCAGTTCTTC. Translated, it gives CASSLVNPTSGYNEQFF.

V and J are TRBV6-1 and TRBJ1-6; 7 nucleotides match TRBD1. V lost 3 bases to trimming and J lost 7 bases; unmatched junction nucleotides: 12. CDR3 size: 17 residues. Looked up from germline, CDR1 is MNHNS and CDR2 is SASEGT. The CDR3 sequence is CASSETDRDLWNSPLHF. The CDR3 coding sequence is TGTGCCAGCAGTGAGACCGACAGGGACCTCTGGAATTCACCCCTCCACTTT.

The chain employs TRBV4-1 and TRBJ2-1, with a tentative D call TRBD2 (5 bases). The CDR3 consists of 14 residues. V lost 1 base and J 15 bases, leaving 19 bases between the germline ends. In germline, CDR1 is MGHRA, CDR2 YSYEKL. CDR3 DNA: TGCGCCAGCAGCCAAGCGGGGTCGGGAACGGGCTCGTTCTTC. It is translated as CASSQAGSGTGSFF.

The chain recombines TRBV4-1 with TRBJ2-5; 11 positions match TRBD2. The CDR3 has 15 residues. Trimming cost V 4 bases and J 4 bases; bases outside gene matches: 5. Germline assignment: CDR1 MGHRA and CDR2 YSYEKL. CDR3 amino acids: CASSPTSGEGETQYF. In DNA, the CDR3 is TGCGCCAGCAGCCCGACTAGCGGGGAGGGAGAGACCCAGTACTTC.

Written as DNA, the CDR3 is TGTGCCAGCAGTTCATGGGGAGGCAATCAGCCCCAGCATTTT. Protein: CASSSWGGNQPQHF. This rearrangement joins TRBV6-6 to TRBJ1-5; no clear D. The V gene lost 4 bases and the J gene lost 2 bases, with 9 bases spanning the gap. Germline V gene lookup returns CDR1 MNHNY and CDR2 SVGAGI (reference sequence). The CDR3 consists of 14 residues.

The chain couples TRBV29-1 to TRBJ1-1, with D unclear. Germline values: CDR1 SQVTM, CDR2 ANQGSEA. The CDR3 runs to 12 residues. V lost 5 bases to trimming and J lost 1 base, with 8 bases between them. CDR3 region: CSVLISNTEAFF. The CDR3 DNA is TGCAGCGTTCTTATTTCGAACACTGAAGCTTTCTTT.

The CDR3 DNA follows: TGTGCCAGCAGTGAAGTAGCCCGAAGGAACACCGGGGAGCTGTTTTTT. Its protein is CASSEVARRNTGELFF. The chain combines TRBV2 with TRBJ2-2; D is unclear. Trimming shortened V by 1 base and J by 1 base, and 10 bases separated the two germline ends. Germline V gives CDR1 SNHLY, CDR2 FYNNEI. This CDR3 has 16 residues.